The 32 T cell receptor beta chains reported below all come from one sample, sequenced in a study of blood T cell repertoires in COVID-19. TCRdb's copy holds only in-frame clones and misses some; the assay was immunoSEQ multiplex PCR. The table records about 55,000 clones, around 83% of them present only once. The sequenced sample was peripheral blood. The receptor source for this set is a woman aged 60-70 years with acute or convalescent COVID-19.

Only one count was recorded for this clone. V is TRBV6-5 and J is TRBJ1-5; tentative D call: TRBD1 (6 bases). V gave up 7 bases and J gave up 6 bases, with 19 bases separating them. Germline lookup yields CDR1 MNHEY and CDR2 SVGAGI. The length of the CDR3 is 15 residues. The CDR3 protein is CASTSGRGASQPQHF. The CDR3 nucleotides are TGTGCCAGCACGTCAGGACGGGGGGCCTCTCAGCCCCAGCATTTT.

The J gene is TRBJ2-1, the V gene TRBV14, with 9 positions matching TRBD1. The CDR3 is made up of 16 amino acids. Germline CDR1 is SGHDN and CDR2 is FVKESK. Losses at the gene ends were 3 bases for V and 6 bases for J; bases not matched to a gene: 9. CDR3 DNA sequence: TGTGCCAGCAGCCAGGGGTGGGACAGGGTCGCCAATGAGCAGTTCTTC. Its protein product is CASSQGWDRVANEQFF.

The CDR3 reads CASRQGALGEQYF. The CDR3 nucleotides read TGTGCCAGCAGGCAGGGGGCGCTTGGCGAGCAGTACTTC. The rearrangement joins TRBV2 to TRBJ2-7; 8 nucleotides match TRBD1. V lost 6 bases to trimming and J lost 6 bases; unmatched junction nucleotides: 7. Germline CDR1 SNHLY, CDR2 FYNNEI. The CDR3 is made up of 13 amino acids.

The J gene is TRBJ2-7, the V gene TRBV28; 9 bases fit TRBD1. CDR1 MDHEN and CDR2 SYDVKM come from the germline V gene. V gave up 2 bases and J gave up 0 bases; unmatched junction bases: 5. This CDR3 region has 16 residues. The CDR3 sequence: CASSLPGTGTSYEQYF. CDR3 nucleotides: TGTGCCAGCAGTTTACCCGGGACAGGGACCTCCTACGAGCAGTACTTC.

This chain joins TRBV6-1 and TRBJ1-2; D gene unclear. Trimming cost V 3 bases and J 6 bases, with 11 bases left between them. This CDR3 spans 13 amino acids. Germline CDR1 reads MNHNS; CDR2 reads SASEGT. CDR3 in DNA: TGTGCCAGCAGTGACCAGGCAATCAATGGCTACACCTTC. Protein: CASSDQAINGYTF.

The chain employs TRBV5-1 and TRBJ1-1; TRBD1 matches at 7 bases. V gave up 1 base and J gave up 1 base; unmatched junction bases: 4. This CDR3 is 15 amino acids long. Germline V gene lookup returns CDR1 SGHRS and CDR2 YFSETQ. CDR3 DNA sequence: TGCGCCAGCAGCTTGTCGGGACAGCGGAACACTGAAGCTTTCTTT. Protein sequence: CASSLSGQRNTEAFF.

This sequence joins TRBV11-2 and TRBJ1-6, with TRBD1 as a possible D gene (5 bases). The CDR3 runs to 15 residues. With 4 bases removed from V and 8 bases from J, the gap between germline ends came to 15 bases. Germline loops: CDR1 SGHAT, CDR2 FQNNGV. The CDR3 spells CASSSIRGSDSPLHF. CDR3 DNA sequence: TGTGCCAGCAGCTCAATTAGGGGCTCGGATTCACCCCTCCACTTT.

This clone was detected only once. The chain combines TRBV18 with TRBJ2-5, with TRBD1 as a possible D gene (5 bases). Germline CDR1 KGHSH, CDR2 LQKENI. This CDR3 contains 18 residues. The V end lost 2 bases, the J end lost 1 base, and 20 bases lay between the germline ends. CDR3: CASSPLNLGRTSQETQYF. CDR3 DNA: TGTGCCAGCTCACCATTGAATTTGGGGCGGACATCCCAAGAGACCCAGTACTTC. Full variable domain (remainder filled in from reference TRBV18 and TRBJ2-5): NAGVMQNPRHLVRRRGQEARLRCSPMKGHSHVYWYRQLPEEGLKFMVYLQKENIIDESGMPKERFSAEFPKEGPSILRIQQVVRGDSAAYFCASSPLNLGRTSQETQYFGPGTRLLVL.

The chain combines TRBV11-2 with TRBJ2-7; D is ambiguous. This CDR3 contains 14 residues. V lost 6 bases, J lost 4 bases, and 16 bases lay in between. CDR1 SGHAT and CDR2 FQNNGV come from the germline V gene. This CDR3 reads CASRKRQEGYEQYF. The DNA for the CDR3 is TGTGCCAGCAGAAAACGGCAGGAAGGATACGAGCAGTACTTC.

CDR3 sequence (DNA): TGTGCCAGCAGCCAAGACTGGGCCGAACCGAATCAGCCCCAGCATTTT. Amino acid sequence: CASSQDWAEPNQPQHF. This chain uses TRBV4-2 with TRBJ1-5; D unclear. Germline CDR1 reads LGHNA; CDR2 reads YNFKEQ. V dropped 0 bases and J dropped 4 bases, with 13 bases sitting between them. The CDR3 is 16 amino acids.

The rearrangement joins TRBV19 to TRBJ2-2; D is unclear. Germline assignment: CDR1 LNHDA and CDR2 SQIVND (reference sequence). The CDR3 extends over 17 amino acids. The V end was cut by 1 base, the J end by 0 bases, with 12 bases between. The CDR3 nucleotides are TGTGCCAGTAGTATAGTTAGAAACCCTCCGAACACCGGGGAGCTGTTTTTT. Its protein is CASSIVRNPPNTGELFF.

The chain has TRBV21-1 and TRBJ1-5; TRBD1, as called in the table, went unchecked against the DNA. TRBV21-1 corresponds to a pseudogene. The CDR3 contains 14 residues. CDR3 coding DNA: TGTGCCAGCAGCAAAGGCAGGGTTAATCAGCCCCAGCATTTT. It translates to CASSKGRVNQPQHF.

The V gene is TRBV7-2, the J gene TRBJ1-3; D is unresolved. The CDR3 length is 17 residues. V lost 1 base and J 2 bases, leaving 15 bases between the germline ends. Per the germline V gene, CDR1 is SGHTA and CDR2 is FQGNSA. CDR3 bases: TGTGCCAGCAGCTTAGTAGGGATGAGGGAGGCTGGAAACACCATATATTTT. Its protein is CASSLVGMREAGNTIYF.

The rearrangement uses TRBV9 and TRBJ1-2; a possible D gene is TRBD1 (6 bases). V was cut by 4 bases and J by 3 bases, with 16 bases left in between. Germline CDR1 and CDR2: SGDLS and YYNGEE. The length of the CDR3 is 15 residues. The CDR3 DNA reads TGTGCCAGCAGCACAGGTGGGGGGGCTGACTATGGCTACACCTTC. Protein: CASSTGGGADYGYTF.

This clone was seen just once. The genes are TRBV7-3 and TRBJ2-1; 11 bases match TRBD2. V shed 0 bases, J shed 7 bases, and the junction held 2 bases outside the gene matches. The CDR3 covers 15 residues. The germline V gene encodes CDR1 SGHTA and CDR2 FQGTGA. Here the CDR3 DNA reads TGTGCCAGCAGCTTAACTAGCGGGGGGGCAAATGAGCAGTTCTTC. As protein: CASSLTSGGANEQFF.

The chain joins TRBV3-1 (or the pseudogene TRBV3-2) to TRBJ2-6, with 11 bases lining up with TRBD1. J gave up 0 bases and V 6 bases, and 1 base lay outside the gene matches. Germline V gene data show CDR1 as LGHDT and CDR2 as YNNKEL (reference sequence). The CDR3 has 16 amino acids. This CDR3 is CASRGTGGSGANVLTF. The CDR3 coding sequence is TGTGCCAGCAGAGGGACAGGGGGCTCTGGGGCCAACGTCCTGACTTTC.

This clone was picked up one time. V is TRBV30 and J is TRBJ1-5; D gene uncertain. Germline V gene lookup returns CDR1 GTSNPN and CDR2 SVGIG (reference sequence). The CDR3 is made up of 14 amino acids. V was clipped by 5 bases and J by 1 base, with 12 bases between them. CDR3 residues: CAWHPPGSNQPQHF. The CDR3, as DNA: TGTGCCTGGCATCCACCGGGAAGCAATCAGCCCCAGCATTTT.

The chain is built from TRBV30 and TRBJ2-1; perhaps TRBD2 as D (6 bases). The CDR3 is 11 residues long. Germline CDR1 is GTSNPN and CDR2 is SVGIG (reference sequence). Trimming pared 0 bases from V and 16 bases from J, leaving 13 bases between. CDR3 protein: CAWSVLGTPFF. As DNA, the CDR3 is TGTGCCTGGAGTGTACTAGGGACTCCCTTCTTC.

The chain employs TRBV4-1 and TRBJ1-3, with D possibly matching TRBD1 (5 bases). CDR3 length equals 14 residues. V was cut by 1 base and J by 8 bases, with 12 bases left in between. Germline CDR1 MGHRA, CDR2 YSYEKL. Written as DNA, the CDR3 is TGCGCCAGCAGCCAAGCTCCGGGGGTAGACACCATATATTTT. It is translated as CASSQAPGVDTIYF.

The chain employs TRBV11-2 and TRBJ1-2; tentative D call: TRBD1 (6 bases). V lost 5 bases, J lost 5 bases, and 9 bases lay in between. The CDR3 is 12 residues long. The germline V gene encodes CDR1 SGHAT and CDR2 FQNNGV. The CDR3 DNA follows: TGTGCCAGCAGCCCACAGGGTTATGGCTACACCTTC. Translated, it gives CASSPQGYGYTF.

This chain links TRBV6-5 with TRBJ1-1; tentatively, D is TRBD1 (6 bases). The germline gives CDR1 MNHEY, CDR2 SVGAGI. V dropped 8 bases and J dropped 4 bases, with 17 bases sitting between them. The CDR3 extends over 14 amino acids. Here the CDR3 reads CASLRGGSGTEAFF. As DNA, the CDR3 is TGTGCCAGCTTAAGGGGGGGAAGCGGCACTGAAGCTTTCTTT.

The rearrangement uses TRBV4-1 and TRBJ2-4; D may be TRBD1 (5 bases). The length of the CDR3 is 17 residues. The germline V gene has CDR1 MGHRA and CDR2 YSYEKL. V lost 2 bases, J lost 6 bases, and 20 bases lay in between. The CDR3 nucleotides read TGCGCCAGCAGCCAACCTATCCAGGGCGGCATTGGAAACATTCAGTACTTC. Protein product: CASSQPIQGGIGNIQYF.

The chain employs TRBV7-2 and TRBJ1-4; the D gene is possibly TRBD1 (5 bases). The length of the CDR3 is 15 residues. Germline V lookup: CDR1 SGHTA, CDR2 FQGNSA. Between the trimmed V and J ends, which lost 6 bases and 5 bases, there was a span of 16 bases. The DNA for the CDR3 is TGTGCCAGCAGTTACCTAGGGACTCGAAATGAAAAACTGTTTTTT. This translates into CASSYLGTRNEKLFF. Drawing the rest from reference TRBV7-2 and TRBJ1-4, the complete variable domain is GAGVSQSPSNKVTEKGKDVELRCDPISGHTALYWYRQSLGQGLEFLIYFQGNSAPDKSGLPSDRFSAERTGGSVSTLTIQRTQQEDSAVYLCASSYLGTRNEKLFFGSGTQLSVL.

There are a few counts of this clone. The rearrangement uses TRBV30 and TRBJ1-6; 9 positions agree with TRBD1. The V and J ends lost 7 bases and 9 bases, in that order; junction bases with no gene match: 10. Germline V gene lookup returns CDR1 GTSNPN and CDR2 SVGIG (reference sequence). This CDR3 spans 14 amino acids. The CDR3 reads CASATGTGSSPLHF. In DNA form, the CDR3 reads TGTGCCTCGGCAACCGGGACAGGGTCTTCACCCCTCCACTTT.

CDR3 amino acids: CASSLQGSGAGELFF. The CDR3 DNA sequence: TGCGCCAGCAGCTTGCAGGGAAGTGGAGCCGGGGAGCTGTTTTTT. The V and J genes are TRBV5-1 and TRBJ2-2; D perhaps matches TRBD1 (5 bases). Germline loops: CDR1 SGHRS, CDR2 YFSETQ. V dropped 1 base and J dropped 6 bases, with 13 bases sitting between them. The CDR3 is 15 amino acids.

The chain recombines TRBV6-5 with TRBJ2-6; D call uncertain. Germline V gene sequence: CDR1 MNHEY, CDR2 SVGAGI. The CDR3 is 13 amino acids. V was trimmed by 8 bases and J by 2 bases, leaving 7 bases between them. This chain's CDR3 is CASVQTGANVLTF. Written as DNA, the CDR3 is TGTGCCAGCGTACAGACTGGGGCCAACGTCCTGACTTTC.

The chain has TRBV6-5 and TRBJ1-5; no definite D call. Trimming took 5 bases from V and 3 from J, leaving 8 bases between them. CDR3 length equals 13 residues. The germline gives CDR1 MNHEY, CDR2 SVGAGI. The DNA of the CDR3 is TGTGCCAGCAGTCGCCTAGACAATCAGCCCCAGCATTTT. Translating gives CASSRLDNQPQHF.

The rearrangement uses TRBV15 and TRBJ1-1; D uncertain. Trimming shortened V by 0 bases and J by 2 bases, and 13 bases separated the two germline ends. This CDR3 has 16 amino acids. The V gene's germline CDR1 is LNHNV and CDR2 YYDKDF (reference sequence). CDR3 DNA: TGTGCCACCAGCAGAGATAGTAGCAGCTCTAACACTGAAGCTTTCTTT. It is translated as CATSRDSSSSNTEAFF. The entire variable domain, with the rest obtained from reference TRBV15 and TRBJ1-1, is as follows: DAMVIQNPRYQVTQFGKPVTLSCSQTLNHNVMYWYQQKSSQAPKLLFHYYDKDFNNEADTPDNFQSRRPNTSFCFLDIRSPGLGDTAMYLCATSRDSSSSNTEAFFGQGTRLTVV.

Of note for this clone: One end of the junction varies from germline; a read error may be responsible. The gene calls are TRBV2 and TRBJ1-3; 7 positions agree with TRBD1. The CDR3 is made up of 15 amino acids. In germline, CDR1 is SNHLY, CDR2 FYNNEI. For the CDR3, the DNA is TGTGCCAGCAGCGCAACAGGGGACTCTAGAAACACCATATATTTT. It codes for CASSATGDSRNTIYF.

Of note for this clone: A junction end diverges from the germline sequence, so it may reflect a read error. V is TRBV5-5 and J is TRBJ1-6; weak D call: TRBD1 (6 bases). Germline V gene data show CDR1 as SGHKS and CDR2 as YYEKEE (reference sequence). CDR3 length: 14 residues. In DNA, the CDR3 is TGTGCCAGCAGATTGGGGGCCGGGATCTCACCCCTCCACTTT. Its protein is CASRLGAGISPLHF.

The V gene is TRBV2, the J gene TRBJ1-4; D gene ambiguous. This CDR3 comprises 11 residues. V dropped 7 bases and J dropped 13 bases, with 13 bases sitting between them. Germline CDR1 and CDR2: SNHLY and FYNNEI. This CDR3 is CASKAGRGLFF. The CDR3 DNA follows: TGTGCCAGCAAGGCAGGCCGGGGACTGTTTTTT.

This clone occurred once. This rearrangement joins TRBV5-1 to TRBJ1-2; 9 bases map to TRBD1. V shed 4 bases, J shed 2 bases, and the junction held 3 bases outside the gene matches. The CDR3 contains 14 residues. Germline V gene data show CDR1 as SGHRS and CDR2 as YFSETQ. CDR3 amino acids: CASSRGQGNYGYTF. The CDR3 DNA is TGCGCCAGCAGCCGAGGACAGGGGAACTATGGCTACACCTTC. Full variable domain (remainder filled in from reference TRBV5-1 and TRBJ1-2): KAGVTQTPRYLIKTRGQQVTLSCSPISGHRSVSWYQQTPGQGLQFLFEYFSETQRNKGNFPGRFSGRQFSNSRSEMNVSTLELGDSALYLCASSRGQGNYGYTFGSGTRLTVV.